Listed here is a single T cell receptor beta chain. Its specificity is unknown. This record belongs to a study of T cell responses to AZD1222 COVID-19 vaccine. Germline assignment: CDR1 MDHEN and CDR2 SYDVKM. The CDR3 length is 13 residues. Between the trimmed V and J ends, which lost 3 bases and 5 bases, there was a span of 10 bases. Produced via immunoSEQ multiplex PCR; TCRdb's table is partial and in-frame only. The sample has around 110,000 clones, 75% to 95% seen once. Findings and limits, study-wide: Elevations in Spike-specific TCR breadth and depth followed administration of two AZD1222 doses. Among AZD1222 vaccinees, only five or six were seropositive at baseline. Regions 160-218 and 743-854 dominated among vaccine-associated CD4 TCRs spanning spike.

Specimen: peripheral blood, collected 28 days after the second AZD1222 dose. V and J are TRBV28 and TRBJ1-2, with TRBD1 as a possible D gene (6 bases). This TCR came from an adult who received the AZD1222 COVID-19 vaccine. The CDR3 region has the DNA TGTGCCAGCAGTTTTACAGGGAATTATGGCTACACCTTC. This translates into CASSFTGNYGYTF.